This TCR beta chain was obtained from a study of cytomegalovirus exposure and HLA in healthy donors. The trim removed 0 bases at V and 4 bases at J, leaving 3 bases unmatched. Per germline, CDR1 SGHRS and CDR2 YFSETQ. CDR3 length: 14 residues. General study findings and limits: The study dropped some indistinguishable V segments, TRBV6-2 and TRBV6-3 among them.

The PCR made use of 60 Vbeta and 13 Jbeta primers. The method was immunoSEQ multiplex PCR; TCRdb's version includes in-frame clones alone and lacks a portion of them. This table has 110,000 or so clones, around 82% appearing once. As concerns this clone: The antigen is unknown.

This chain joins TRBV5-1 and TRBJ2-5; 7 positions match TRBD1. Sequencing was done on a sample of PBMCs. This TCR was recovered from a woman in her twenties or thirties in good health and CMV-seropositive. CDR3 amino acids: CASSLGAGGETQYF. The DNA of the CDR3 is TGCGCCAGCAGCTTGGGGGCAGGGGGAGAGACCCAGTACTTC.